The T cell receptor (beta chain) described here comes from a study of blood T cell repertoires in COVID-19. About the study: Nucleic acid was either cDNA or gDNA, and it came from T cells, B-cell-depleted T cells, or PBMCs.

The Seattle patients joined while their infection was active and were tracked longitudinally afterward. CDR3 length: 17 amino acids. The V and J ends lost 2 bases and 4 bases, in that order; junction bases with no gene match: 13. Germline CDR1 is SGDLS and CDR2 is YYNGEE. How the authors handled the data: Reference gene primer amplification yielded estimated nucleated cell counts. TCRdb keeps only in-frame clones here, not all; method: immunoSEQ multiplex PCR. D and trimming come from the DNA, and the V and J calls and clone size come from that table. The data contain 300,000 to 450,000 clones, more than 70% of them seen just once; the ten biggest clones take up 3%.

This TCR derives from a woman in her 30s with COVID-19, enrolled during active disease. The sequenced sample was peripheral blood. The chain joins TRBV9 to TRBJ2-3, with 7 positions matching TRBD2. The CDR3 DNA sequence: TGTGCCAGCAGCGTCCGTGCGGGGAGGGCCGGCGCAGATACGCAGTATTTT. Protein sequence: CASSVRAGRAGADTQYF.